This paragraph reports one T cell receptor (beta chain). Its matching antigen is unknown. This sample was taken from a study of identical twins. Healthy Caucasians alone served as donors. Whole-study results and caveats: There was more out-of-frame TCR alpha sharing in monozygotic twins than models estimated.

TCRdb fed the 5' RACE reads into MiXCR, producing one record per CDR3 protein. Of some 900,000 distinct CDR3 sequences listed, around an eighth are singletons. This CDR3 region has 15 residues. Germline trimming cut 3 bases from V and 5 bases from J; bases unmatched to any gene: 10. Germline V lookup: CDR1 MNHEY, CDR2 SMNVEV (reference sequence). These same data were also listed under a study on yellow fever vaccine responses in identical twins.

Input material: PBMCs. The genes are TRBV27 and TRBJ2-7, with TRBD1 matching over 7 bases. The origin of this receptor is a woman between 18 and 29 years old in good health. In DNA, the CDR3 is TGTGCCAGCAGTTTTAAGAAAGGGGGCGCGGACGAGCAGTACTTC. Amino acid sequence: CASSFKKGGADEQYF.